One sample yielded the 30 T cell receptor beta chains listed below, sequenced in a study of beta chain features in type 1 diabetes. Expressed TCRB transcripts got sequenced, as all isolated RNA was reverse transcribed. The data were produced by immunoSEQ multiplex PCR, yet TCRdb's version contains in-frame clones alone and is incomplete. The table shows around 340,000 clones, with about 20% occurring only once. Sample: naive CD4+ T cells from blood. These receptors came from a woman younger than 35 in good health.

V is TRBV4-1 and J is TRBJ2-7, with 11 bases that match TRBD2. The CDR3 loop spans 16 amino acids. The trim removed 0 bases at V and 4 bases at J, leaving 5 bases unmatched. CDR1 and CDR2 (germline): MGHRA, YSYEKL. CDR3 DNA: TGCGCCAGCAGCCAAGATGGGCTAGCGGGAGGATACGAGCAGTACTTC. This sequence encodes CASSQDGLAGGYEQYF.

In this sample, this clone turned up a few times. The chain uses TRBV5-1 and TRBJ1-2; the match to TRBD1 covers 7 bases. Germline V CDR1 and CDR2: SGHRS, YFSETQ. The J segment lost 7 bases and the V segment lost 0 bases, leaving 9 bases of the junction unmatched. This CDR3 has 15 residues. The DNA for the CDR3 is TGCGCCAGCAGCTTGGAGACAGGGCCTTGGCGTGGCTACACCTTC. Its translation: CASSLETGPWRGYTF.

The chain carries TRBV5-1 and TRBJ2-6; 8 nucleotides align to TRBD2. The CDR3 spans 15 residues. Germline lookup yields CDR1 SGHRS and CDR2 YFSETQ. V shed 4 bases, J shed 2 bases, and the junction held 2 bases outside the gene matches. CDR3 loop: CASSPAGAGANVLTF. The DNA for the CDR3 is TGCGCCAGCAGCCCAGCGGGGGCTGGGGCCAACGTCCTGACTTTC.

The chain carries TRBV9 and TRBJ1-2; 7 bases line up with TRBD1. The CDR3 covers 14 residues. V lost 4 bases, J lost 4 bases, and 7 bases stayed unmatched. Germline V gene sequence: CDR1 SGDLS, CDR2 YYNGEE. CDR3 nucleotide sequence: TGTGCCAGCAGCAACCAAGGGGGCGGCTATGGCTACACCTTC. Translation gives CASSNQGGGYGYTF.

This clone was found a few times. The chain couples TRBV7-9 to TRBJ1-2, with 8 bases that match TRBD1. The CDR3 has 14 residues. Looked up from germline, CDR1 is SEHNR and CDR2 is FQNEAQ (reference sequence). V lost 0 bases, J lost 8 bases, and 5 bases stayed unmatched. The CDR3 loop reads CASSLAAGGSGYTF. CDR3 nucleotides: TGTGCCAGCAGCTTAGCGGCAGGGGGCAGCGGCTACACCTTC.

This clone was picked up a small number of times. This rearrangement joins TRBV6-5 to TRBJ2-7, with D maybe TRBD2 (5 bases). V was cut by 2 bases and J by 6 bases, with 5 bases left in between. CDR3 length: 11 residues. Germline V gene data show CDR1 as MNHEY and CDR2 as SVGAGI. The CDR3 nucleotides read TGTGCCAGCAGTTACGGAGGCGAGCAGTACTTC. As protein: CASSYGGEQYF.

This rearrangement joins TRBV5-1 to TRBJ1-1, with TRBD1 identical over 8 bases. This CDR3 is 16 amino acids long. V shed 0 bases and J 1 base; nucleotides not matched to a gene: 5. Per germline, CDR1 SGHRS and CDR2 YFSETQ. The CDR3 region is CASSLGTGRRNTEAFF. As DNA, the CDR3 is TGCGCCAGCAGCTTGGGGACAGGGCGGAGGAACACTGAAGCTTTCTTT.

Only a few counts were recorded for this clone. The chain employs TRBV29-1 and TRBJ1-2; D may be TRBD1 (5 bases). The V and J ends lost 7 bases and 0 bases respectively, with 15 bases between them. Germline V gene lookup returns CDR1 SQVTM and CDR2 ANQGSEA. The length of the CDR3 is 14 residues. CDR3 sequence reads: CSGGGTVTNYGYTF. In nucleotides, the CDR3 is TGCAGCGGGGGGGGGACGGTTACTAACTATGGCTACACCTTC.

The chain recombines TRBV6-1 with TRBJ1-2; 12 nucleotides line up with TRBD1. Trimming removed 8 bases from V and 6 bases from J; junction bases left unmatched: 10. Germline V gives CDR1 MNHNS, CDR2 SASEGT. The CDR3 spans 15 residues. CDR3 sequence (DNA): TGTGCCAGCGGCCCCGGGACAGGGGGCGCGAATGGCTACACCTTC. It encodes CASGPGTGGANGYTF.

The V and J genes are TRBV7-2 and TRBJ1-2; D perhaps matches TRBD1 (5 bases). V gave up 3 bases and J gave up 2 bases, with 10 bases separating them. Germline V gives CDR1 SGHTA, CDR2 FQGNSA. This CDR3 has 14 amino acids. The CDR3 here is CASSFVGANYGYTF. DNA of the CDR3: TGTGCCAGCAGCTTTGTTGGGGCAAACTATGGCTACACCTTC.

In its sample, this clone was seen a few times. The chain combines TRBV23-1 with TRBJ2-7; TRBD1 matches at 8 bases. TRBV23-1 falls under the ORF class, with uncertain function. The length of the CDR3 is 15 residues. V was pared by 3 bases and J by 7 bases, with 11 bases of the junction left unmatched. CDR3 bases: TGCGCCAGCAGTCATCCCGGGACAGGTGTTAGGGAGCAGTACTTC. Translation gives CASSHPGTGVREQYF.

V and J are TRBV7-9 and TRBJ2-1; D gene unclear. Germline loops: CDR1 SEHNR, CDR2 FQNEAQ (reference sequence). V gave up 5 bases and J gave up 10 bases, with 15 bases separating them. This CDR3 is built from 13 residues. The CDR3 DNA sequence: TGTGCCAGCAGCCCTAAGCGCCTCAGAGAGCAGTTCTTC. Its translation is CASSPKRLREQFF.

This clone showed up just a few times. The V call is TRBV6-5, the J call TRBJ1-1; perhaps TRBD1 as D (6 bases). The V gene lost 6 bases and the J gene lost 4 bases, with 15 bases spanning the gap. From germline, CDR1 is MNHEY and CDR2 SVGAGI. The CDR3 is made up of 14 amino acids. CDR3 sequence reads: CASSEGGSVTEAFF. CDR3 coding DNA: TGTGCCAGCAGCGAAGGGGGTAGTGTCACTGAAGCTTTCTTT.

The rearrangement links TRBV7-2 to TRBJ2-7, with D perhaps TRBD1 (6 bases). Germline CDR1 SGHTA, CDR2 FQGNSA. Trimming stripped 5 bases from V and 3 bases from J, with 11 bases between. CDR3 length: 13 amino acids. CDR3 region: CASSTWTDYEQYF. The CDR3 DNA follows: TGTGCCAGCAGCACCTGGACAGACTACGAGCAGTACTTC.

This clone was detected only a few times. One end of the junction does not line up with germline, which may come from a read error. The chain couples TRBV7-7 to TRBJ2-1, with 10 bases that match TRBD2. There are 12 residues in the CDR3. Germline CDR1 is SSHAT and CDR2 is FNYEAQ (reference sequence). The CDR3 protein is CASSYSGGEQFF. The CDR3, as DNA: TGTGCTAGCAGCTATAGCGGGGGGGAGCAGTTCTTC.

This clone was observed a handful of times. V and J are TRBV9 and TRBJ2-1; no reliable D call. The germline V and J ends were trimmed by 0 bases and 0 bases, with 7 bases remaining between them. Looked up from germline, CDR1 is SGDLS and CDR2 is YYNGEE. This CDR3 has 15 residues. The CDR3 sequence: CASSVALYSYNEQFF. In DNA form, the CDR3 reads TGTGCCAGCAGCGTAGCACTTTACTCCTACAATGAGCAGTTCTTC.

This clone was seen a few times. The V gene is TRBV11-1, the J gene TRBJ2-3, with D unclear. The CDR3 loop spans 12 amino acids. Per germline, CDR1 SGHAT and CDR2 FQDESV (reference sequence). The V end lost 4 bases, the J end lost 4 bases, and 6 bases lay between the germline ends. The CDR3 DNA sequence: TGTGCCAGCAGCTCGGTGGCAGATACGCAGTATTTT. Translation gives CASSSVADTQYF.

The chain recombines TRBV7-2 with TRBJ1-5; D gene ambiguous. With 4 bases removed from V and 0 bases from J, the gap between germline ends came to 4 bases. In germline, CDR1 is SGHTA, CDR2 FQGNSA. The CDR3 runs to 13 residues. CDR3 residues: CASSYNSNQPQHF. The CDR3 DNA reads as TGTGCCAGCAGCTACAATAGCAATCAGCCCCAGCATTTT.

V is TRBV2 and J is TRBJ2-1, with 9 bases identical to TRBD2. The CDR3 sequence is 14 residues long. CDR1 SNHLY and CDR2 FYNNEI come from the germline V gene. V lost 4 bases and J lost 8; bases outside the gene matches: 6. CDR3 nucleotide sequence: TGTGCCAGCAGTGGCGGCGGGGGGGCCGATGAGCAGTTCTTC. Amino acids: CASSGGGGADEQFF.

The V and J genes are TRBV11-1 and TRBJ2-7; D gene ambiguous. Germline V gene sequence: CDR1 SGHAT, CDR2 FQDESV (reference sequence). V lost 5 bases, J lost 6 bases, and 17 bases lay in between. The CDR3 runs 14 residues. CDR3 loop: CASSLPSVSGEQYF. In nucleotides, the CDR3 is TGTGCCAGCAGCCTCCCTAGTGTCTCGGGCGAGCAGTACTTC. The whole variable domain, remainder taken from reference TRBV11-1 and TRBJ2-7, is EAEVAQSPRYKITEKSQAVAFWCDPISGHATLYWYRQILGQGPELLVQFQDESVVDDSQLPKDRFSAERLKGVDSTLKIQPAELGDSAMYLCASSLPSVSGEQYFGPGTRLTVT.

As for this clone: Other nucleotide sequences from this sample produce the same CDR3. The rearrangement uses TRBV5-1 and TRBJ2-3, with 8 bases identical to TRBD1. The germline gives CDR1 SGHRS, CDR2 YFSETQ. The CDR3 is made up of 14 amino acids. The ends lost 2 bases at V and 3 bases at J; junction bases unmatched: 2. DNA of the CDR3: TGCGCCAGCAGCTTTCAGGGGGCGACAGATACGCAGTATTTT. Translating gives CASSFQGATDTQYF.

This sequence joins TRBV7-3 and TRBJ1-2; D is unclear. CDR3 length: 14 residues. V was shortened by 1 base and J by 8 bases, with 14 bases between the two germline ends. From germline, CDR1 is SGHTA and CDR2 FQGTGA. The CDR3 spells CASSLNPLVGGYTF. As DNA, the CDR3 is TGTGCCAGCAGCTTAAACCCCCTTGTGGGCGGCTACACCTTC.

In this sample, this clone turned up a few times. The V call is TRBV5-4, the J call TRBJ2-1; TRBD2 is a possible D gene (6 bases). Between the trimmed V and J ends, which lost 5 bases and 0 bases, there was a span of 18 bases. Germline CDR1 reads SGHNT; CDR2 reads YYREEE (reference sequence). The CDR3 totals 17 residues. In nucleotides, the CDR3 is TGTGCCAGCAGTCTCACGGGCGGGGTAAGCTCCTACAATGAGCAGTTCTTC. Translating gives CASSLTGGVSSYNEQFF.

The J gene is TRBJ2-1, the V gene TRBV29-1, with TRBD1 matching 7 bases. Germline-derived CDR1 and CDR2 are SQVTM and ANQGSEA. After removal of 3 bases from V and 9 bases from J, the junction contained 8 bases not matched to a gene. This CDR3 comprises 13 residues. CDR3 region: CSVDLGQVGEQFF. The DNA of the CDR3 is TGCAGCGTTGATCTTGGACAGGTCGGTGAGCAGTTCTTC.

This clone has only a few counts. This chain joins TRBV10-3 and TRBJ2-3; 7 positions agree with TRBD1. The CDR3 is made up of 14 amino acids. CDR1 and CDR2 from the germline V gene are ENHRY and SYGVKD. The V segment lost 8 bases and the J segment 0 bases; nucleotides outside the gene matches: 5. Here the CDR3 DNA reads TGTGCCATCCGGACAGGACAAAGCACAGATACGCAGTATTTT. As protein: CAIRTGQSTDTQYF.

This clone was observed a handful of times. The V call is TRBV5-8, the J call TRBJ2-5; no definite D call. V dropped 0 bases and J dropped 5 bases, with 11 bases sitting between them. Germline loops: CDR1 SGHTS, CDR2 YDEGEE. The CDR3 is made up of 14 amino acids. The CDR3 sequence: CASSLGRVWETQYF. Here the CDR3 DNA reads TGTGCCAGCAGCTTGGGTCGGGTCTGGGAGACCCAGTACTTC.

This chain connects TRBV30 to TRBJ2-7, with a possible D match to TRBD2 (6 bases). The CDR3 sequence is 14 residues long. Germline V lookup: CDR1 GTSNPN, CDR2 SVGIG (reference sequence). V lost 0 bases, J lost 4 bases, and 13 bases lay in between. The CDR3 DNA reads TGTGCCTGGAGTGTCTCAGGAGGGACTTACGAGCAGTACTTC. Protein sequence: CAWSVSGGTYEQYF.

J is TRBJ1-2 and V is TRBV2; 7 positions match TRBD1. The length of the CDR3 is 14 residues. The V gene end was trimmed by 5 bases and the J gene end by 4 bases; junction bases not matched to a gene: 7. In germline, CDR1 is SNHLY, CDR2 FYNNEI. As DNA, the CDR3 is TGTGCCAGCAGTCCGAGACAGGGCAGCTATGGCTACACCTTC. Protein product: CASSPRQGSYGYTF.

In this sample, this clone turned up a few times. V is TRBV7-2 and J is TRBJ2-3, with no clear D. This CDR3 spans 13 amino acids. Germline-derived CDR1 and CDR2 are SGHTA and FQGNSA. The V and J ends lost 5 bases and 0 bases respectively, with 6 bases between them. CDR3 residues: CASSTPSTDTQYF. The CDR3 DNA reads as TGTGCCAGCAGCACTCCGAGCACAGATACGCAGTATTTT.

This rearrangement joins TRBV5-1 to TRBJ2-2; D may be TRBD2 (5 bases). The CDR3 extends over 17 amino acids. The V end was cut by 4 bases, the J end by 5 bases, with 21 bases between. Germline V gives CDR1 SGHRS, CDR2 YFSETQ. CDR3 bases: TGCGCCAGCAGCCTAGCAAGGGAGTCTTACAATACCGGGGAGCTGTTTTTT. Amino acid sequence: CASSLARESYNTGELFF. Looking up the rest from reference TRBV5-1 and TRBJ2-2 gives the full variable domain: KAGVTQTPRYLIKTRGQQVTLSCSPISGHRSVSWYQQTPGQGLQFLFEYFSETQRNKGNFPGRFSGRQFSNSRSEMNVSTLELGDSALYLCASSLARESYNTGELFFGEGSRLTVL.